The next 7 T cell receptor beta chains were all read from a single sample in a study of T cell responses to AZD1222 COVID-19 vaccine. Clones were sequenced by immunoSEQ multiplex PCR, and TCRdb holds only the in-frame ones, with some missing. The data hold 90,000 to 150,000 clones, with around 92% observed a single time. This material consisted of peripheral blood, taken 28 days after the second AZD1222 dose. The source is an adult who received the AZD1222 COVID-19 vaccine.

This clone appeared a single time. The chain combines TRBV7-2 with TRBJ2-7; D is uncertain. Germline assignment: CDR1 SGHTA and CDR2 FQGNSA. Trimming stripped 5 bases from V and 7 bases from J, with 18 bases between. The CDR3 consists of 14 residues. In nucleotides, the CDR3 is TGTGCCAGCAGCAAAACGCCCCCCGCGTGGGAGCAGTACTTC. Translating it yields CASSKTPPAWEQYF.

In DNA form, the CDR3 reads TGTGCCAGCAGTAAGACTAGAGTGGTCACCGGGGAGCTGTTTTTT. Amino acids: CASSKTRVVTGELFF. The chain uses TRBV6-5 and TRBJ2-2; tentative D call: TRBD2 (6 bases). Germline V CDR1 and CDR2: MNHEY, SVGAGI. V was clipped by 5 bases and J by 4 bases, with 14 bases between them. This CDR3 has 15 amino acids.

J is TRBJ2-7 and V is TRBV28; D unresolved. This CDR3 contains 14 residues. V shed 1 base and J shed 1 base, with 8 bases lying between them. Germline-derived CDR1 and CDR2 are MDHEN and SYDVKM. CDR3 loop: CASSLYTPSYEQYF. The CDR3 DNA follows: TGTGCCAGCAGTTTATATACGCCTTCCTACGAGCAGTACTTC. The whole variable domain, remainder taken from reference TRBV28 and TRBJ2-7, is DVKVTQSSRYLVKRTGEKVFLECVQDMDHENMFWYRQDPGLGLRLIYFSYDVKMKEKGDIPEGYSVSREKKERFSLILESASTNQTSMYLCASSLYTPSYEQYFGPGTRLTVT.

CDR3 in amino acids: CASSFETGAGNTIYF. CDR3 coding DNA: TGTGCCAGCAGCTTTGAGACAGGGGCTGGAAACACCATATATTTT. This sequence joins TRBV7-2 and TRBJ1-3; 8 bases are shared with TRBD1. This CDR3 has 15 amino acids. In germline, CDR1 is SGHTA, CDR2 FQGNSA. Trimming cost V 3 bases and J 2 bases; bases outside gene matches: 3.

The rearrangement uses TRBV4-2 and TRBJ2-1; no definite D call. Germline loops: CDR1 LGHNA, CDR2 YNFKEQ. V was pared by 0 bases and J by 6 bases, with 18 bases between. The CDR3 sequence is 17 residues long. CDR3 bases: TGTGCCAGCAGCCAAGATCTTCGCACCTACCCGGGCAATGAGCAGTTCTTC. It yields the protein CASSQDLRTYPGNEQFF.

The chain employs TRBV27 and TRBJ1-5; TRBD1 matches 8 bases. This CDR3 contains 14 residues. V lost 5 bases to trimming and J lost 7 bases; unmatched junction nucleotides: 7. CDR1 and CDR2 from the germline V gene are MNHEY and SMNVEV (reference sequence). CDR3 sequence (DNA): TGTGCCAGCAGTCAGGACAGGGCCTGGCAGCCCCAGCATTTT. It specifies CASSQDRAWQPQHF.

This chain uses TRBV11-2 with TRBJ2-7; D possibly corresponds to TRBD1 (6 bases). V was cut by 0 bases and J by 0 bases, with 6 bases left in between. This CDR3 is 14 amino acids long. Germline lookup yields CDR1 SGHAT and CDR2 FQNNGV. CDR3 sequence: CASSLDRGSYEQYF. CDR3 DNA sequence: TGTGCCAGCAGCTTAGACAGGGGCTCCTACGAGCAGTACTTC.